A few counts support the clone carrying this T cell receptor beta chain. Its target is not known. For TCR, cDNA came from 5'RACE template switching, which added a universal primer site and UMIs. TCRdb re-analysed the 5' RACE reads in MiXCR, keeping a single row per CDR3 protein. The repertoire holds around 250,000 distinct CDR3 sequences, with about 7% as singletons. V was pared by 2 bases and J by 3 bases, with 8 bases between. Germline CDR1 reads MNHEY; CDR2 reads SVGAGI. There are 14 residues in the CDR3. This specimen comes from a study of T cells after yellow fever vaccination. As for the study in general: Fractions with few cells were prepared using SMART-Seq v4 Ultra Low Input.

Study-wide findings and caveats: The booster response re-showed most primary clones: 96% CD4, around 87% CD8. Across the CD4 and CD8 compartments, a small share of clonotypes was present in both.

The source material was CD4+ T cells sorted from PBMCs, sampled 15 days after the yellow fever booster vaccination. The gene calls are TRBV6-5 and TRBJ1-5; D unclear. The source is a man aged 30-40 years who received the YFV17D yellow fever vaccine. The CDR3 DNA reads as TGTGCCAGCAGTTACGTCGGAGTCAATCAGCCCCAGCATTTT. Its protein product is CASSYVGVNQPQHF.